These 18 T cell receptor beta chains were all obtained from the same sample, sequenced in a study of vaccination effects on CD4 cells after COVID-19. The repertoire was sequenced with immunoSEQ multiplex PCR; TCRdb's copy has only in-frame clones and lacks some. Of about 63,000 clones in the sample, 70% to 85% were seen once. These TCRs are of unknown antigen specificity. The ViraFEST assay expanded antigen-specific CD4+ T cells with viral peptide pools before sequencing. With approximately 10 days of culture completed, CD4+ T cells were isolated. Vaccine recipients, nucleocapsid antibody negative, had no prior SARS-CoV-2 infection. Here the sequenced sample was CD4+ T cells from PBMCs cultured with HCoV-OC43 spike peptides, taken before COVID-19 vaccination. Subset of the sample: HCoV-OC43 spike overlapping peptide pool stimulation. The source is a human donor who received a COVID-19 vaccine.

The chain carries TRBV19 and TRBJ2-2, with 11 positions matching TRBD1. Losses at the gene ends were 7 bases for V and 9 bases for J; bases not matched to a gene: 13. Per germline, CDR1 LNHDA and CDR2 SQIVND (reference sequence). CDR3 length equals 16 residues. This CDR3 reads CASTTGQGAVRRELFF. Written as DNA, the CDR3 is TGTGCCAGTACCACCGGACAGGGGGCGGTCAGGAGGGAGCTGTTTTTT.

V and J are TRBV30 and TRBJ1-1, with D uncertain. The CDR3 is made up of 11 amino acids. Trimming removed 5 bases at V and 5 bases at J, with 9 bases between. Germline lookup yields CDR1 GTSNPN and CDR2 SVGIG (reference sequence). The CDR3 DNA is TGTGCCTGGGGAAGAGGTACTGAAGCTTTCTTT. Protein product: CAWGRGTEAFF.

The V and J genes are TRBV30 and TRBJ2-5, with 12 bases identical to TRBD2. V lost 4 bases and J lost 3; bases outside the gene matches: 9. The V gene's germline CDR1 is GTSNPN and CDR2 SVGIG (reference sequence). The CDR3 consists of 16 residues. The CDR3 DNA reads as TGTGCCTGGATTCCTTTAGGACTAGCGGGGAAAGAGACCCAGTACTTC. Translating it yields CAWIPLGLAGKETQYF.

The chain recombines TRBV6-6 with TRBJ1-1; D gene ambiguous. Trimming left V 4 bases short and J 5 bases short, with 11 bases between. From germline, CDR1 is MNHNY and CDR2 SVGAGI (reference sequence). The CDR3 has 13 residues. The CDR3 nucleotides read TGTGCCAGCAGTTTGGGTCCTGGTACTGAAGCTTTCTTT. Translation: CASSLGPGTEAFF.

The V call is TRBV6-6, the J call TRBJ1-2; D unresolved. Germline V gene sequence: CDR1 MNHNY, CDR2 SVGAGI (reference sequence). CDR3 size: 13 residues. The V end lost 2 bases, the J end lost 2 bases, and 6 bases lay between the germline ends. CDR3 region: CASSYQENYGYTF. The CDR3, as DNA: TGTGCCAGCAGTTACCAGGAAAACTATGGCTACACCTTC.

The rearrangement links TRBV7-8 to TRBJ1-1; D unresolved. V was clipped by 1 base and J by 8 bases, with 8 bases between them. This CDR3 comprises 12 residues. Germline CDR1 and CDR2: SGHVS and FQNEAQ. Written as DNA, the CDR3 is TGTGCCAGCAGCTTAGTGGGAGGGGAAGCTTTCTTT. Translation: CASSLVGGEAFF. The full variable domain, rest sourced from reference TRBV7-8 and TRBJ1-1, is GAGVSQSPRYKVAKRGQDVALRCDPISGHVSLFWYQQALGQGPEFLTYFQNEAQLDKSGLPSDRFFAERPEGSVSTLKIQRTQQEDSAVYLCASSLVGGEAFFGQGTRLTVV.

Written as DNA, the CDR3 is TGTGCCAGCTCCCTCGGGACAGGGACTGAAGCTTTCTTT. Amino acid sequence: CASSLGTGTEAFF. The genes are TRBV18 and TRBJ1-1; 9 bases agree with TRBD1. The CDR3 length is 13 residues. V shed 6 bases and J 5 bases; nucleotides not matched to a gene: 4. Germline CDR1 and CDR2: KGHSH and LQKENI. The full variable domain, with the rest looked up from reference TRBV18 and TRBJ1-1, is NAGVMQNPRHLVRRRGQEARLRCSPMKGHSHVYWYRQLPEEGLKFMVYLQKENIIDESGMPKERFSAEFPKEGPSILRIQQVVRGDSAAYFCASSLGTGTEAFFGQGTRLTVV.

The chain recombines TRBV18 with TRBJ2-3; TRBD2 aligns across 12 bases. This CDR3 is 16 amino acids long. Germline loops: CDR1 KGHSH, CDR2 LQKENI. The ends lost 2 bases at V and 4 bases at J; junction bases unmatched: 4. Here the CDR3 DNA reads TGTGCCAGCTCACCATTTCGACTAGCGGGGGCAGATACGCAGTATTTT. Translated, it gives CASSPFRLAGADTQYF.

The gene calls are TRBV7-9 and TRBJ2-1, with D possibly TRBD2 on 5 matching bases. Germline V gene lookup returns CDR1 SEHNR and CDR2 FQNEAQ (reference sequence). This CDR3 spans 14 amino acids. V shed 2 bases and J shed 5 bases, with 10 bases lying between them. CDR3 DNA sequence: TGTGCCAGCAGCTTACACGGGGATAACAATGAGCAGTTCTTC. Translated: CASSLHGDNNEQFF.

The chain couples TRBV30 to TRBJ2-1; 16 bases fit TRBD2. V was pared by 1 base and J by 0 bases, with 6 bases of the junction left unmatched. The CDR3 loop spans 19 amino acids. Germline-derived CDR1 and CDR2 are GTSNPN and SVGIG (reference sequence). The CDR3 loop reads CAWSGGLAGGLSSYNEQFF. The CDR3 coding sequence is TGTGCCTGGAGTGGGGGACTAGCGGGGGGGCTAAGCTCCTACAATGAGCAGTTCTTC.

The rearrangement links TRBV4-3 to TRBJ2-2; TRBD1 aligns across 9 bases. V trimming: 1 base; J trimming: 9 bases; junction bases outside the gene matches: 9. The CDR3 contains 16 residues. From germline, CDR1 is LGHNA and CDR2 YSLEER. CDR3 nucleotides: TGCGCCAGCAGCCAAGCAGCAACAGGGGGCCGGAGGGAGCTGTTTTTT. Translating gives CASSQAATGGRRELFF.

This sequence joins TRBV10-2 and TRBJ2-3, with D perhaps TRBD1 or TRBD2 (6 bases each). CDR3 length: 11 amino acids. The germline V and J ends were trimmed by 8 bases and 5 bases, with 8 bases remaining between them. The germline V gene has CDR1 WSHSY and CDR2 SAAADI. As DNA, the CDR3 is TGCGCCAGCGGAGGGGGAGATACGCAGTATTTT. This translates into CASGGGDTQYF.

The CDR3 spells CASSLAGQRADTQYF. The CDR3 region has the DNA TGTGCCAGCAGCTTGGCGGGACAGAGGGCGGATACGCAGTATTTT. The genes are TRBV5-8 and TRBJ2-3; TRBD1 aligns across 7 bases. J was trimmed by 6 bases and V by 0 bases; bases with no gene match: 7. CDR3 length: 15 residues. Germline values: CDR1 SGHTS, CDR2 YDEGEE.

The chain is built from TRBV12-3 or TRBV12-4 and TRBJ2-5; D not certain. This CDR3 has 13 amino acids. The V end lost 3 bases, the J end lost 5 bases, and 10 bases lay between the germline ends. The CDR3 DNA sequence: TGTGCCAGCAGTTTTAGGATCCGGGAGACCCAGTACTTC. Translated, it gives CASSFRIRETQYF.

The genes are TRBV6-4 and TRBJ2-1; D is undetermined. Trimming left V 8 bases short and J 0 bases short, with 11 bases between. This CDR3 comprises 14 residues. Germline CDR1 and CDR2: MRHNA and SNTAGT. CDR3 loop: CASRAESSYNEQFF. The CDR3 bases are TGTGCCAGCCGGGCGGAGAGCTCCTACAATGAGCAGTTCTTC.

The chain carries TRBV2 and TRBJ1-3; D is unclear. Per germline, CDR1 SNHLY and CDR2 FYNNEI. This CDR3 spans 14 amino acids. V dropped 6 bases and J dropped 0 bases, with 9 bases sitting between them. Here the CDR3 reads CASRGSHSGNTIYF. As DNA, the CDR3 is TGTGCCAGCAGGGGGTCGCACTCTGGAAACACCATATATTTT.

V gene TRBV12-3 or TRBV12-4 combines with J gene TRBJ2-7; D may be TRBD2 (6 bases). The CDR3 loop spans 10 amino acids. Between the trimmed V and J ends, which lost 11 bases and 6 bases, there was a span of 11 bases. The CDR3 coding sequence is TGTGCCCTTGCGGAGGGCGAGCAGTACGTC. Translation: CALAEGEQYV.

J is TRBJ2-7 and V is TRBV6-5; 8 bases agree with TRBD2. Unmatched junction bases numbered 11, after V lost 7 bases and J lost 3 bases. CDR3 length equals 15 residues. Germline V lookup: CDR1 MNHEY, CDR2 SVGAGI. CDR3 DNA: TGTGCCAGCAACAAGTCCCCACTAGCGGTCTACGAGCAGTACGTC. Translation gives CASNKSPLAVYEQYV.